These 5 T cell receptor beta chains share one sample of origin, sequenced in a study of identical twins. TCRdb reprocessed the 5' RACE reads with MiXCR, giving one entry per CDR3 protein. This sample carries around 690,000 distinct CDR3 sequences, about 20% of them seen once, and the ten largest clones take around 4.4%. A further study also used this sample, focusing on T cells expressing NK-cell markers.

What was sequenced was PBMCs. These receptor sequences come from a woman aged 18-29 years in good health.

This clonotype was observed at least ten times. This rearrangement joins TRBV20-1 to TRBJ1-6; TRBD1 is a possible D gene (5 bases). CDR1 and CDR2 from the germline V gene are DFQATT and SNEGSKA (reference sequence). With 0 bases removed from V and 4 bases from J, the gap between germline ends came to 13 bases. The CDR3 contains 16 residues. CDR3 loop: CSAREAGQTYNSPLHF. CDR3 in DNA: TGCAGTGCTAGAGAAGCGGGGCAGACGTATAATTCACCCCTCCACTTT.

This clonotype has a count of ten or more. This chain links TRBV20-1 with TRBJ2-7; the D gene is possibly TRBD1 (5 bases). Deletions cut 1 base from V and 7 bases from J, with 14 bases between. CDR1 and CDR2 from the germline V gene are DFQATT and SNEGSKA (reference sequence). The CDR3 has 13 residues. CDR3 amino acids: CSARGQGYGEQYF. The CDR3 DNA reads as TGCAGTGCTAGAGGGCAGGGCTATGGGGAGCAGTACTTC.

This clonotype was detected once. The chain has TRBV7-9 and TRBJ2-1; TRBD2 aligns across 15 bases. This CDR3 is 16 amino acids long. CDR1 is SEHNR and CDR2 is FQNEAQ in the germline V gene (reference sequence). With V trimmed by 2 bases and J by 10 bases, 6 bases remained unmatched. The CDR3 DNA follows: TGTGCCAGCAGCTTAATAGGGACTAGCGGGGGGAGGGAGCAGTTCTTC. Translated, it gives CASSLIGTSGGREQFF.

This clonotype was seen a few times. This chain joins TRBV29-1 and TRBJ1-1, with 9 nucleotides matching TRBD1. The CDR3 contains 12 residues. The V gene's germline CDR1 is SQVTM and CDR2 ANQGSEA. V lost 7 bases to trimming and J lost 5 bases; unmatched junction nucleotides: 5. The CDR3 loop reads CSADRGVTEAFF. CDR3 in DNA: TGCAGCGCTGACAGGGGGGTAACTGAAGCTTTCTTT.

This clonotype was found a few times. V is TRBV12-3 or TRBV12-4 and J is TRBJ2-4; 7 nucleotides line up with TRBD1. The junction had 5 bases not matched to a gene; V was cut back by 10 bases and J by 5 bases. The CDR3 has 12 residues. The CDR3 DNA reads as TGTGCCATCAGACAGGGAGAAAACATTCAGTACTTC. Amino acid sequence: CAIRQGENIQYF.